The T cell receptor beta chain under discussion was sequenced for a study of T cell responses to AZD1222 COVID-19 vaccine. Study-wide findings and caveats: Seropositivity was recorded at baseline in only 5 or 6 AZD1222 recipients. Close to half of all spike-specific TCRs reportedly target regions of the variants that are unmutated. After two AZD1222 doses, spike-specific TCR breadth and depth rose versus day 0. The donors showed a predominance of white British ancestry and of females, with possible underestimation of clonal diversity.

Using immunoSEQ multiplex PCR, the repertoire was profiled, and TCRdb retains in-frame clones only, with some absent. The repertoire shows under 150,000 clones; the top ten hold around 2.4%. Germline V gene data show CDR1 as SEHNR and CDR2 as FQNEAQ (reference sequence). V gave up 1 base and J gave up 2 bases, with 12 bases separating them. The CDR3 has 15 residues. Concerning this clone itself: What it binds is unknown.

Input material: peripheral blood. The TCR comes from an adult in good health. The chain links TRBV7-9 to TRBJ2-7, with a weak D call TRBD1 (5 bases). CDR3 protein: CASSLGQGRTYEQYF. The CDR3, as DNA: TGTGCCAGCAGCTTAGGGCAGGGTCGGACCTACGAGCAGTACTTC.